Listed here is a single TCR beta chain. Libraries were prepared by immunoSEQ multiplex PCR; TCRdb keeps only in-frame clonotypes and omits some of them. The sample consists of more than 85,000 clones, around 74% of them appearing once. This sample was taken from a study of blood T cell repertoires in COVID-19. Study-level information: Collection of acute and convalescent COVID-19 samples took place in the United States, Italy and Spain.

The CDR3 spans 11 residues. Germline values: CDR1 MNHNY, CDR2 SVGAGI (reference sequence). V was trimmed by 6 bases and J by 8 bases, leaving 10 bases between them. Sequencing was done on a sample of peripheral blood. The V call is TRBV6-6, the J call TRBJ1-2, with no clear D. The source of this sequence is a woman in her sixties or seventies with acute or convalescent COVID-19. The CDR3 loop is CASSPRLGYTF. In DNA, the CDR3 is TGTGCCAGCAGCCCCCGACTCGGCTACACCTTC.